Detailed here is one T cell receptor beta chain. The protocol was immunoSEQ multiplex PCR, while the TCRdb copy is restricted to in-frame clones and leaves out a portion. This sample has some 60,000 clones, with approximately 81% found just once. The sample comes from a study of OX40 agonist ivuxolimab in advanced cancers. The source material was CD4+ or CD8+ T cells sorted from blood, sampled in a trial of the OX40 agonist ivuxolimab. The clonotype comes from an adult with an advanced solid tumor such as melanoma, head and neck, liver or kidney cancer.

CDR3 bases: TGTGCCAGCAGCCATAACACAGGGAGCGGCTACACCTTC. Its translation: CASSHNTGSGYTF. J is TRBJ1-2 and V is TRBV7-9; tentatively, D is TRBD1 (6 bases). Trimming removed 5 bases at V and 8 bases at J, with 15 bases between. CDR1 SEHNR and CDR2 FQNEAQ come from the germline V gene (reference sequence). The CDR3 is made up of 13 amino acids.